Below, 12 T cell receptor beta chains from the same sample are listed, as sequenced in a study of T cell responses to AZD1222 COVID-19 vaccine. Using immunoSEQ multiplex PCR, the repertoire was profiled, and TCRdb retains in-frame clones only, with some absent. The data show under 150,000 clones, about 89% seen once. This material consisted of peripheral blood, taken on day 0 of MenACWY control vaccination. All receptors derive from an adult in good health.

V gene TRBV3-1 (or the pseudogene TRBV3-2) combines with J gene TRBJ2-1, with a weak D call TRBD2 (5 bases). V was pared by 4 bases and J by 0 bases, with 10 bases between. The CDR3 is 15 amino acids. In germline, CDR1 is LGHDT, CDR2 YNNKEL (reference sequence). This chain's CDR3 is CASSRNRGSYNEQFF. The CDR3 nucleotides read TGTGCCAGCAGCCGTAATCGGGGCTCCTACAATGAGCAGTTCTTC.

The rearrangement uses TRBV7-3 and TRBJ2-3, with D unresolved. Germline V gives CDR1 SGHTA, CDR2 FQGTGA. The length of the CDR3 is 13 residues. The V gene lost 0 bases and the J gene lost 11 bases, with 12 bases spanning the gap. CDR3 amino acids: CASSLTGSPRQYF. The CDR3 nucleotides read TGTGCCAGCAGCTTAACGGGCTCCCCTAGGCAGTATTTT.

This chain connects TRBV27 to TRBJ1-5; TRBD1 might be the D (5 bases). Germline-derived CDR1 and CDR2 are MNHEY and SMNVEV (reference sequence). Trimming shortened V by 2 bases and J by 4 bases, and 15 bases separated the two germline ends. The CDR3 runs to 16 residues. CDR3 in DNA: TGTGCCAGCAGTTTAAGCCCCGGGGGGTCAAATCAGCCCCAGCATTTT. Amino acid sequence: CASSLSPGGSNQPQHF.

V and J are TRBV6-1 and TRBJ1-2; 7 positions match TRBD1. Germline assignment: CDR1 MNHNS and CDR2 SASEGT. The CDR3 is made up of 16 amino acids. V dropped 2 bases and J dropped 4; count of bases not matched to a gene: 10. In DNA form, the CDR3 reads TGTGCCAGCAGTGAAAGGGAAACAGGGGTTGCCTATGGCTACACCTTC. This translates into CASSERETGVAYGYTF.

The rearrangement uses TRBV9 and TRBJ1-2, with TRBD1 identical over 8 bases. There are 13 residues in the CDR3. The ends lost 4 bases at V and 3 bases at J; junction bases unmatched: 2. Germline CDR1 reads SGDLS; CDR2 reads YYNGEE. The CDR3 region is CASSPDRDYGYTF. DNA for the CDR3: TGTGCCAGCAGCCCGGACAGGGACTATGGCTACACCTTC.

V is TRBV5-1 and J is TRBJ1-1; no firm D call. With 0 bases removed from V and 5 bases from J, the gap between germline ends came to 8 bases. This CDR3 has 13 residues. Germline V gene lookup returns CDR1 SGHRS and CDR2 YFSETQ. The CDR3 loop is CASSLGSGTEAFF. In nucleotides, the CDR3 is TGCGCCAGCAGCTTGGGAAGTGGGACTGAAGCTTTCTTT.

CDR3 DNA sequence: TGTGCCAGCAGCCCGGACAGGGGGCTCTACAATGAGCAGTTCTTC. The encoded protein is CASSPDRGLYNEQFF. This chain connects TRBV27 to TRBJ2-1; 11 nucleotides agree with TRBD1. Germline V gene lookup returns CDR1 MNHEY and CDR2 SMNVEV (reference sequence). The ends lost 6 bases at V and 3 bases at J; junction bases unmatched: 4. CDR3 length: 15 amino acids.

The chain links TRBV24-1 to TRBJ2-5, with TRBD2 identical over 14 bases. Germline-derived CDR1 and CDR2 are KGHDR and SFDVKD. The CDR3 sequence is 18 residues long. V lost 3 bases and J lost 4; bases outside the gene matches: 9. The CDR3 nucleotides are TGTGCCACCAGTGATCCCAACAGACTAGCGGGAGGGGGAGAGACCCAGTACTTC. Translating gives CATSDPNRLAGGGETQYF.

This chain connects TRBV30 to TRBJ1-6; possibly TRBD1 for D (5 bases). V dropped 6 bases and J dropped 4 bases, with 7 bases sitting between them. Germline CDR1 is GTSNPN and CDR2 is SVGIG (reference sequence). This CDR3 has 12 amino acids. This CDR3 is CACHRYNSPLHF. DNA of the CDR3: TGTGCCTGTCACAGGTATAATTCACCCCTCCACTTT.

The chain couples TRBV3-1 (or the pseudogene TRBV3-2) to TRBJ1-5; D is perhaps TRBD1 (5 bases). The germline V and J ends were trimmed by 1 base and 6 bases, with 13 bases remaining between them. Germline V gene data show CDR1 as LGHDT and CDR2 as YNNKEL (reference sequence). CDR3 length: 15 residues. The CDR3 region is CASSQAARGSQPQHF. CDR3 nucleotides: TGTGCCAGCAGCCAAGCGGCCCGGGGGAGTCAGCCCCAGCATTTT.

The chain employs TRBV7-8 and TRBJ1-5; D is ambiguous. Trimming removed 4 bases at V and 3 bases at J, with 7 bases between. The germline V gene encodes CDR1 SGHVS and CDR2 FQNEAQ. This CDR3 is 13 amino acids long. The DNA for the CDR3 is TGTGCCAGCAGCTCAGATTACAATCAGCCCCAGCATTTT. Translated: CASSSDYNQPQHF.

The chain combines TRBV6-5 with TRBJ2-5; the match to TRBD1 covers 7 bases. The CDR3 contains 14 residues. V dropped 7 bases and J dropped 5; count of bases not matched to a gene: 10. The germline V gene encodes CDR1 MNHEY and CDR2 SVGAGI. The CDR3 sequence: CASTTTGPPETQYF. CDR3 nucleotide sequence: TGTGCCAGCACCACGACAGGGCCGCCGGAGACCCAGTACTTC.